Following are 17 T cell receptor beta chains from one sample sequenced in a study of blood T cells in healthy people across ages. Alongside a J-beta primer mix, a sample-barcoded 5' primer served in a second PCR lasting about 7 to 11 cycles. TCRdb re-called the 5' RACE reads through MiXCR, storing one row per CDR3 protein. This repertoire shows more than 1,400,000 distinct CDR3 sequences, roughly 40% found once; its top ten account for 7.9%. The source material was blood. These receptor sequences come from a woman younger than 35 in good health.

This clonotype came up a few times. The chain employs TRBV28 and TRBJ2-4, with a possible D match to TRBD2 (5 bases). Between the trimmed V and J ends, which lost 6 bases and 7 bases, there was a span of 13 bases. The CDR3 runs 13 residues. Germline values: CDR1 MDHEN, CDR2 SYDVKM. This CDR3 reads CASRPAGGNIQYF. CDR3 bases: TGTGCCAGCAGACCGGCCGGCGGGAACATTCAGTACTTC. Drawing the rest from reference TRBV28 and TRBJ2-4, the complete variable domain is DVKVTQSSRYLVKRTGEKVFLECVQDMDHENMFWYRQDPGLGLRLIYFSYDVKMKEKGDIPEGYSVSREKKERFSLILESASTNQTSMYLCASRPAGGNIQYFGAGTRLSVL.

The chain combines TRBV6-6 with TRBJ2-7, with D possibly being TRBD2 (6 bases). CDR1 is MNHNY, CDR2 SVGAGI, per germline (reference sequence). The CDR3 covers 17 residues. V was cut by 1 base and J by 0 bases, with 16 bases left in between. Written as DNA, the CDR3 is TGTGCCAGCAGTTACTGGAGCGCGGGGACCTACTCCTACGAGCAGTACTTC. Its translation is CASSYWSAGTYSYEQYF.

V is TRBV10-3 and J is TRBJ2-1; tentative D call: TRBD1 (6 bases). The V and J ends lost 5 bases and 4 bases respectively, with 12 bases between them. The germline gives CDR1 ENHRY, CDR2 SYGVKD. This CDR3 region has 14 residues. The CDR3 DNA sequence: TGTGCCATCAGTAACGGACAGACTTACAATGAGCAGTTCTTC. Protein: CAISNGQTYNEQFF.

The chain uses TRBV5-1 and TRBJ2-3; D is unresolved. Germline V CDR1 and CDR2: SGHRS, YFSETQ. The CDR3 length is 15 residues. Trimming removed 4 bases at V and 2 bases at J, with 14 bases between. CDR3 coding DNA: TGCGCCAGCAGCCCGAACCATCACAACACAGATACGCAGTATTTT. Translating gives CASSPNHHNTDTQYF.

In its sample, this clonotype was seen a few times. The gene calls are TRBV27 and TRBJ2-5; D ambiguous. Germline V CDR1 and CDR2: MNHEY, SMNVEV (reference sequence). The ends were cut back, 6 bases at V and 5 bases at J, with 22 bases in the middle. CDR3 length equals 16 residues. CDR3 loop: CASSPLLRPGVETQYF. DNA for the CDR3: TGTGCCAGCAGCCCGCTACTCCGACCTGGGGTGGAGACCCAGTACTTC.

This chain connects TRBV10-3 to TRBJ2-5; TRBD2 matches 8 bases. The J call is in doubt because the DNA end fits TRBJ2-7 better. Germline values: CDR1 ENHRY, CDR2 SYGVKD. The CDR3 has 18 residues. The CDR3 region has the DNA TGTGCCATCAGCCCACCAGAGCTAGCGGGCGGGGGATTCTACGAGCAGTACTTC. Translating it yields CAISPPELAGGGFYEQYF.

This chain links TRBV20-1 with TRBJ2-7, with TRBD1 identical over 9 bases. Germline V gene lookup returns CDR1 DFQATT and CDR2 SNEGSKA (reference sequence). V lost 4 bases to trimming and J lost 2 bases; unmatched junction nucleotides: 6. The length of the CDR3 is 14 residues. In DNA, the CDR3 is TGCAGTGCTACCGGGACAGGGAATGCCTACGAGCAGTACTTC. It codes for CSATGTGNAYEQYF.

This clonotype was counted a few times. J is TRBJ2-3 and V is TRBV2, with D unresolved. The V end was cut by 3 bases, the J end by 6 bases, with 10 bases between. The CDR3 is 13 residues long. Germline loops: CDR1 SNHLY, CDR2 FYNNEI. CDR3 protein: CASSDQSPDTQYF. The CDR3 DNA is TGTGCCAGCAGTGACCAGTCTCCGGATACGCAGTATTTT.

The rearrangement links TRBV5-1 to TRBJ2-1, with a possible D match to TRBD1 (6 bases). The DNA end is more similar to TRBJ2-7, so the J call may be wrong. This CDR3 region has 15 residues. CDR1 SGHRS and CDR2 YFSETQ come from the germline V gene. CDR3 loop: CASSLGGHSYNEQYF. As DNA, the CDR3 is TGCGCCAGCAGCTTGGGGGGACACTCCTACAATGAGCAGTACTTC.

The chain has TRBV29-1 and TRBJ1-1, with a tentative D call TRBD1 (5 bases). Deletions cut 6 bases from V and 3 bases from J, with 17 bases between. There are 14 residues in the CDR3. The V gene's germline CDR1 is SQVTM and CDR2 ANQGSEA. This CDR3 reads CSVRRGLQDTEAFF. The DNA for the CDR3 is TGCAGCGTCAGGCGGGGCCTTCAGGACACTGAAGCTTTCTTT.

In DNA form, the CDR3 reads TGCAGTGCCGGGCCCGGGGGGAACTATGGCTACACCTTC. Its protein product is CSAGPGGNYGYTF. The chain has TRBV20-1 and TRBJ1-2; D might be TRBD1 (5 bases). Trimming shortened V by 6 bases and J by 2 bases, and 13 bases separated the two germline ends. The germline gives CDR1 DFQATT, CDR2 SNEGSKA (reference sequence). This CDR3 is 13 amino acids long.

The chain couples TRBV20-1 to TRBJ2-3; 11 bases align to TRBD2. The CDR3 is 16 amino acids. V was pared by 0 bases and J by 4 bases, with 6 bases of the junction left unmatched. The germline V gene has CDR1 DFQATT and CDR2 SNEGSKA (reference sequence). In DNA form, the CDR3 reads TGCAGTGCTAGAGATCAGACTAGCGGGGCGGCAGATACGCAGTATTTT. It encodes CSARDQTSGAADTQYF.

Only a few counts were recorded for this clonotype. The rearrangement uses TRBV12-3 or TRBV12-4 and TRBJ2-7; D gene ambiguous. Trimming cost V 6 bases and J 3 bases, with 15 bases left between them. The CDR3 contains 14 residues. CDR3 in amino acids: CASSVQSSYYEQYF. As DNA, the CDR3 is TGTGCCAGCAGCGTACAGTCCTCCTACTACGAGCAGTACTTC.

This clonotype was counted between two and nine times. The rearrangement links TRBV3-1 to TRBJ2-3; possibly TRBD2 for D (5 bases). V was shortened by 0 bases and J by 5 bases, with 9 bases between the two germline ends. Germline V gene sequence: CDR1 LGHDT, CDR2 YNNKEL (reference sequence). The CDR3 extends over 14 amino acids. The CDR3 here is CASSQEDFQDTQYF. In nucleotides, the CDR3 is TGTGCCAGCAGCCAAGAGGACTTTCAAGATACGCAGTATTTT.

The chain couples TRBV12-3 or TRBV12-4 to TRBJ1-1, with no clear D. Trimming removed 5 bases from V and 1 base from J, with 14 bases in between. CDR3 length equals 15 residues. CDR3 loop: CASSPPGGWNTEAFF. CDR3 in DNA: TGTGCCAGCAGTCCCCCCGGTGGTTGGAACACTGAAGCTTTCTTT.

This rearrangement joins TRBV10-3 to TRBJ2-5; D uncertain. The germline CDR1 and CDR2 sequences are ENHRY and SYGVKD. CDR3 length: 14 amino acids. V lost 0 bases and J 4 bases, leaving 9 bases between the germline ends. CDR3 nucleotides: TGTGCCATCAGTGAGTCGGCAGGCCCAGAGACCCAGTACTTC. This translates into CAISESAGPETQYF.

The chain joins TRBV7-9 to TRBJ1-6; 7 nucleotides align to TRBD1. Germline lookup yields CDR1 SEHNR and CDR2 FQNEAQ (reference sequence). The V and J ends lost 5 bases and 4 bases, in that order; junction bases with no gene match: 17. CDR3 length equals 19 residues. In DNA, the CDR3 is TGTGCCAGCAGCCCGCGCCCTCCTCCGGGACAGTTTTATAATTCACCCCTCCACTTT. Its translation: CASSPRPPPGQFYNSPLHF. The whole variable domain, filled in from reference TRBV7-9 and TRBJ1-6, reads DTGVSQNPRHKITKRGQNVTFRCDPISEHNRLYWYRQTLGQGPEFLTYFQNEAQLEKSRLLSDRFSAERPKGSFSTLEIQRTEQGDSAMYLCASSPRPPPGQFYNSPLHFGNGTRLTVT.